A selection of T cell receptor beta chains follows, all from one sample in a study of vaccination effects on CD4 cells after COVID-19. For these TCRs, the target antigens are not known. Generated by immunoSEQ multiplex PCR, the TCRdb table keeps only in-frame clones and is missing some. The sample includes more than 9,000 clones, less than 80% of them seen just once. Sequenced material: CD4+ T cells from PBMCs cultured with HCoV-229E spike peptides, taken before COVID-19 vaccination. The receptors here all came from a human donor who received a COVID-19 vaccine. Both conserved end residues are part of each CDR3. D genes are given only for firm matches. Some rows mark clone size as missing; the rest say once, few, many or name a class of expanded clone.

D: -
V: TRBV4-3
size: -
J: TRBJ2-2
CDR3: CASSQELHETGELFF
DNA: TGCGCCAGCAGCCAAGAACTTCACGAGACCGGGGAGCTGTTTTTT

D: -
V: TRBV28
size: few
J: TRBJ2-6
CDR3: CASSPGNSGANVLTF
DNA: TGTGCCAGCAGTCCAGGGAACTCTGGGGCCAACGTCCTGACTTTC

D: -
V: TRBV24-1
size: -
J: TRBJ1-5
CDR3: CATSDLRDQPQHF
DNA: TGTGCCACCAGTGATTTGCGGGATCAGCCCCAGCATTTT

D: -
V: TRBV7-3
size: once
J: TRBJ2-5
CDR3: CASSLGARGVGETQYF
DNA: TGTGCCAGCAGCTTAGGGGCCAGGGGAGTGGGAGAGACCCAGTACTTC

D: -
V: TRBV28
size: -
J: TRBJ1-1
CDR3: CASGGSGAFF
DNA: TGTGCCAGCGGGGGGTCGGGGGCTTTCTTT

D: -
V: TRBV4-1
size: few
J: TRBJ2-2
CDR3: CASSLSGGVTGELFF
DNA: TGCGCCAGCAGCCTAAGTGGAGGGGTGACCGGGGAGCTGTTTTTT

D: -
V: TRBV30
size: -
J: TRBJ2-3
CDR3: CAWSVTPWGDTDTQYF
DNA: TGTGCCTGGAGTGTAACACCCTGGGGTGACACAGATACGCAGTATTTT

D: TRBD1
V: TRBV2
size: -
J: TRBJ1-2
CDR3: CASDRGNSDGYTF
DNA: TGTGCCAGTGACAGGGGGAATAGTGATGGCTACACCTTC

D: -
V: TRBV4-3
size: -
J: TRBJ2-1
CDR3: CASSQDWELSYNEQFF
DNA: TGCGCCAGCAGCCAAGATTGGGAGCTCTCCTACAATGAGCAGTTCTTC

D: -
V: TRBV27
size: -
J: TRBJ2-4
CDR3: CASSLRGAKNIQYF
DNA: TGTGCCAGCAGTTTAAGGGGTGCCAAAAACATTCAGTACTTC

D: -
V: TRBV19
size: -
J: TRBJ1-3
CDR3: CASSIDGGSGNTIYF
DNA: TGTGCCAGTAGTATCGACGGGGGCTCTGGAAACACCATATATTTT

D: -
V: TRBV7-2
size: -
J: TRBJ2-2
CDR3: CASSLRGRGSTGELFF
DNA: TGTGCCAGCAGCTTACGGGGCCGGGGGAGTACCGGGGAGCTGTTTTTT

D: -
V: TRBV14
size: -
J: TRBJ2-7
CDR3: CASSQAIGQGTEQYF
DNA: TGTGCCAGCAGCCAAGCCATAGGGCAGGGGACCGAGCAGTACTTC

D: -
V: TRBV2
size: -
J: TRBJ2-5
CDR3: CASNEGVGETQYF
DNA: TGTGCCAGCAACGAAGGGGTAGGAGAGACCCAGTACTTC

D: -
V: TRBV5-6
size: -
J: TRBJ1-1
CDR3: CASSPQRQNTEAFF
DNA: TGTGCCAGCAGCCCCCAGAGACAAAACACTGAAGCTTTCTTT

D: -
V: TRBV30
size: -
J: TRBJ2-6
CDR3: CAWSVLGSGANVLTF
DNA: TGTGCCTGGAGTGTACTCGGCTCTGGGGCCAACGTCCTGACTTTC

D: TRBD1
V: TRBV10-3
size: -
J: TRBJ2-7
CDR3: CAISVGTGPYEQYF
DNA: TGTGCCATCAGTGTGGGGACAGGGCCCTACGAGCAGTACTTC

D: -
V: TRBV21-1
size: -
J: TRBJ1-6
CDR3: CASSKALQGCNSPLHF
DNA: TGTGCCAGCAGCAAAGCGCTGCAGGGTTGTAATTCACCCCTCCACTTT

D: -
V: TRBV6-6
size: -
J: TRBJ2-7
CDR3: CASSPQSGSSYEQYF
DNA: TGTGCCAGCAGCCCTCAGTCGGGAAGCTCCTACGAGCAGTACTTC

D: -
V: TRBV10-3
size: -
J: TRBJ2-3
CDR3: CAISESGGSTDTQYF
DNA: TGTGCCATCAGTGAGTCCGGCGGGAGCACAGATACGCAGTATTTT

D: TRBD1
V: TRBV7-8
size: few
J: TRBJ1-2
CDR3: CASSLPGTGEEYGYTF
DNA: TGTGCCAGCAGCTTACCGGGGACAGGGGAAGAGTATGGCTACACCTTC

D: TRBD1
V: TRBV9
size: -
J: TRBJ1-6
CDR3: CASSGGIPGQNSPLHF
DNA: TGTGCCAGCAGCGGGGGAATACCGGGACAGAATTCACCCCTCCACTTT

D: -
V: TRBV30
size: -
J: TRBJ1-5
CDR3: CAWGYRVGQPQHF
DNA: TGTGCCTGGGGCTACAGGGTCGGTCAGCCCCAGCATTTT

D: -
V: TRBV18
size: -
J: TRBJ2-1
CDR3: CASSPFPGLEFF
DNA: TGTGCCAGCTCACCATTTCCCGGGCTCGAGTTCTTC

D: -
V: TRBV6-2/TRBV6-3
size: -
J: TRBJ1-5
CDR3: CASSWGHKGNQPQHF
DNA: TGTGCCAGCAGTTGGGGCCATAAGGGCAATCAGCCCCAGCATTTT

D: TRBD2
V: TRBV5-4
size: -
J: TRBJ2-5
CDR3: CASSPGLAQETQYF
DNA: TGTGCCAGCAGCCCGGGACTAGCGCAGGAGACCCAGTACTTC

D: -
V: TRBV19
size: -
J: TRBJ1-2
CDR3: CASGQGYGYTF
DNA: TGTGCCTCGGGGCAGGGTTATGGCTACACCTTC

D: -
V: TRBV5-8
size: -
J: TRBJ1-1
CDR3: CASSLAVVFTEAFF
DNA: TGTGCCAGCAGCTTGGCCGTGGTATTCACTGAAGCTTTCTTT

D: TRBD2
V: TRBV24-1
size: -
J: TRBJ2-3
CDR3: CATSGRLAGGTDTQYF
DNA: TGTGCCACCAGTGGCCGACTAGCGGGAGGCACCGATACGCAGTATTTT

D: TRBD1
V: TRBV5-8
size: -
J: TRBJ1-4
CDR3: CASSRQGGVEKLFF
DNA: TGTGCCAGCAGCCGACAGGGAGGAGTTGAAAAACTGTTTTTT

D: TRBD1
V: TRBV5-6
size: -
J: TRBJ2-5
CDR3: CASSLGGAGRGLTETQYF
DNA: TGTGCCAGCAGCTTGGGCGGGGCGGGCAGGGGGCTTACAGAGACCCAGTACTTC

D: -
V: TRBV25-1
size: -
J: TRBJ1-1
CDR3: CASSPQGAPNTEAFF
DNA: TGTGCCAGCAGTCCCCAGGGTGCCCCGAACACTGAAGCTTTCTTT

D: -
V: TRBV6-1
size: -
J: TRBJ1-2
CDR3: CASSETAGSNYGYTF
DNA: TGTGCCAGCAGTGAAACCGCAGGCTCGAACTATGGCTACACCTTC

D: -
V: TRBV4-2
size: -
J: TRBJ2-7
CDR3: CASSQDVGSTYEQYF
DNA: TGTGCCAGCAGCCAAGATGTTGGGTCTACCTACGAGCAGTACTTC

D: -
V: TRBV7-9
size: few
J: TRBJ2-3
CDR3: CASSLVFHTQYF
DNA: TGTGCCAGCAGCTTAGTTTTCCATACGCAGTATTTT

D: -
V: TRBV4-2
size: -
J: TRBJ1-5
CDR3: CASSQGVSNQPQHF
DNA: TGTGCCAGCAGCCAAGGGGTTAGCAATCAGCCCCAGCATTTT

D: TRBD2
V: TRBV11-2
size: -
J: TRBJ2-3
CDR3: CASSLVPGLAGERTDTQYF
DNA: TGTGCCAGCAGCTTAGTCCCAGGACTAGCGGGGGAACGTACAGATACGCAGTATTTT

D: TRBD1
V: TRBV6-5
size: -
J: TRBJ1-2
CDR3: CASSYSRQGADGYTF
DNA: TGTGCCAGCAGTTACTCTCGACAGGGGGCAGATGGCTACACCTTC

D: -
V: TRBV11-2
size: -
J: TRBJ2-3
CDR3: CASSLPGTVGDTQYF
DNA: TGTGCCAGCAGCTTACCAGGGACGGTTGGGGATACGCAGTATTTT

D: TRBD1
V: TRBV28
size: -
J: TRBJ1-5
CDR3: CASSLSRQGMRNQPQHF
DNA: TGTGCCAGCAGTTTATCCCGACAGGGGATGCGCAATCAGCCCCAGCATTTT

D: -
V: TRBV5-5
size: few
J: TRBJ1-6
CDR3: CASSSSPTRDSPLHF
DNA: TGTGCCAGCAGCTCGTCACCCACGAGGGATTCACCCCTCCACTTT

D: -
V: TRBV7-9
size: few
J: TRBJ1-3
CDR3: CASSARVRGNTIYF
DNA: TGTGCCAGCAGCGCCAGGGTGCGCGGAAACACCATATATTTT

D: -
V: TRBV6-5
size: -
J: TRBJ2-1
CDR3: CASSFLQGEAYNEQFF
DNA: TGTGCCAGCAGTTTCCTTCAGGGAGAGGCCTACAATGAGCAGTTCTTC

D: TRBD2
V: TRBV4-2
size: -
J: TRBJ2-7
CDR3: CASSPIGIAGSSYEQYF
DNA: TGTGCCAGCAGCCCGATCGGAATAGCGGGAAGCTCCTACGAGCAGTACTTC

D: -
V: TRBV3-1/TRBV3-2
size: large
J: TRBJ2-5
CDR3: CASSQAGGTVQETQYF
DNA: TGTGCCAGCAGCCAAGCCGGCGGGACCGTCCAAGAGACCCAGTACTTC

D: -
V: TRBV3-1/TRBV3-2
size: -
J: TRBJ2-4
CDR3: CASSHRGTKNIQYF
DNA: TGTGCCAGCAGCCATCGAGGGACCAAAAACATTCAGTACTTC

D: -
V: TRBV20-1
size: -
J: TRBJ2-7
CDR3: CSASRHEQYF
DNA: TGCAGTGCTAGTCGGCACGAGCAGTACTTC

D: -
V: TRBV6-5
size: -
J: TRBJ2-7
CDR3: CASRQGPGPGEQYF
DNA: TGTGCCAGCAGGCAGGGGCCGGGTCCGGGAGAGCAGTACTTC

D: TRBD1
V: TRBV4-1
size: few
J: TRBJ2-7
CDR3: CASSQDVIGTGDKQYF
DNA: TGCGCCAGCAGCCAAGACGTGATTGGGACAGGGGATAAGCAGTACTTC

D: TRBD2
V: TRBV4-3
size: once
J: TRBJ2-1
CDR3: CASSLSGTSGYNEQFF
DNA: TGCGCCAGCAGCCTGTCCGGGACTAGCGGTTACAATGAGCAGTTCTTC

D: -
V: TRBV5-1
size: -
J: TRBJ1-1
CDR3: CASSWARGDTEAFF
DNA: TGCGCCAGCAGCTGGGCGCGGGGGGACACTGAAGCTTTCTTT

D: TRBD2
V: TRBV7-2
size: -
J: TRBJ2-3
CDR3: CASSLRGLGGGASDTQYF
DNA: TGTGCCAGCAGCTTAAGGGGCCTAGGCGGGGGGGCTTCAGATACGCAGTATTTT

D: -
V: TRBV25-1
size: few
J: TRBJ2-1
CDR3: CASSEFGGGSSSYNEQFF
DNA: TGTGCCAGCAGTGAATTTGGCGGAGGATCTAGCTCCTACAATGAGCAGTTCTTC

D: TRBD2
V: TRBV9
size: -
J: TRBJ2-3
CDR3: CASSGDPRWAGGPRTDTQYF
DNA: TGTGCCAGCAGCGGAGACCCGAGGTGGGCGGGGGGGCCCCGCACAGATACGCAGTATTTT

D: -
V: TRBV30
size: few
J: TRBJ1-2
CDR3: CAWSVGRGYTF
DNA: TGTGCCTGGAGTGTAGGGAGAGGCTACACCTTC

D: TRBD1
V: TRBV6-5
size: -
J: TRBJ2-1
CDR3: CASSLTGGEQFF
DNA: TGTGCCAGCAGCTTGACAGGGGGTGAGCAGTTCTTC

D: TRBD1
V: TRBV5-1
size: hyperexpanded
J: TRBJ1-2
CDR3: CASSLMTGGSSFSYTF
DNA: TGCGCCAGCAGCTTGATGACAGGGGGATCTTCTTTTAGCTACACCTTC

D: -
V: TRBV13
size: -
J: TRBJ1-5
CDR3: CASTSGGGQANQPQHF
DNA: TGTGCCAGCACCTCCGGGGGGGGGCAGGCCAATCAGCCCCAGCATTTT

D: TRBD2
V: TRBV7-9
size: -
J: TRBJ2-1
CDR3: CASSLRVRLGTSTGEEFF
DNA: TGTGCCAGCAGCTTGAGGGTTAGGTTAGGGACTAGTACAGGAGAGGAGTTCTTC